A selection of T cell receptor beta chains follows, all from one sample in a study of human T cells and chemical hapten exposure. Using its own MiXCR run on the RACE reads, TCRdb lists one record per CDR3 protein. This table has 65,000 to 80,000 distinct CDR3 sequences, around 8.7% appearing once. Sequencing input: whole blood. The receptors derive from a male donor in good health. Some clones in this sample may be carry-over from other donors' samples. CDR3s include the opening cysteine and the closing phenylalanine or tryptophan. The D gene is left open where the match is weak. Size is stated for part of the rows, as once, few or many counts, or as a class when the clone is expanded.

J | length | V | D | size | DNA | CDR3
TRBJ2-1 | 15 | TRBV5-8 | . | many | TGTGCCAGCAGCGCCCCTCCGAGCTCCTACAATGAGCAGTTCTTC | CASSAPPSSYNEQFF
TRBJ2-3 | 14 | TRBV6-1 | TRBD1 | . | TGTGCCAGCTCGACAGACAGGGGCACAGATACGCAGTATTTT | CASSTDRGTDTQYF
TRBJ1-1 | 15 | TRBV3-1 | . | many | TGTGCCAGCAGCCAAGATAATTGGGGCGTCCGGGGAGCTTTCTTT | CASSQDNWGVRGAFF
TRBJ2-7 | 15 | TRBV28 | TRBD2 | . | TGTGCCAGCACCGCGCCAGGGACTAGCGGTTACGAGCAGTACTTC | CASTAPGTSGYEQYF
TRBJ1-5 | 15 | TRBV12-3/TRBV12-4 | . | few | TGTGCCAGCAGTTCAAACAGGGATAGCAATCAGCCCCAGCATTTT | CASSSNRDSNQPQHF
TRBJ2-7 | 14 | TRBV13 | TRBD2 | . | TGTGCCAGCAGCCGGGGGGACTTCTCCTACGAGCAGTACTTC | CASSRGDFSYEQYF
TRBJ2-3 | 15 | TRBV19 | TRBD2 | few | TGTGCCAGTAGTAGGACTAGCGGGAGTTTAGATACGCAGTATTTT | CASSRTSGSLDTQYF
TRBJ1-1 | 15 | TRBV4-2 | . | many | TGTGCCAGCAAAAAGACAGCAAATGGGAACACTGAAGCTTTCTTT | CASKKTANGNTEAFF
TRBJ2-3 | 15 | TRBV7-2 | . | few | TGTGCCAGCAGCTTACGCGGGTTTAGCACAGATACGCAGTATTTT | CASSLRGFSTDTQYF
TRBJ1-4 | 17 | TRBV7-2 | TRBD1 | . | TGTGCCAGCAATCCCGGGACAGGGGGCATTATGAATGAAAAACTGTTTTTT | CASNPGTGGIMNEKLFF
TRBJ2-5 | 17 | TRBV11-2 | TRBD2 | many | TGTGCCAGCAGCCTCTGGACTAGCGGGAGGGCCACAGAGACCCAGTACTTC | CASSLWTSGRATETQYF
TRBJ1-4 | 17 | TRBV3-1 | TRBD1 | many | TGTGCCAGCAGCCGGGCCCCCGGTGCAGGGGGCCGAGAAAAACTGTTTTTT | CASSRAPGAGGREKLFF
TRBJ1-1 | 16 | TRBV12-3/TRBV12-4 | . | . | TGTGCCAGCAGTTTAGAGGCGGCTCTCATGAACACTGAAGCTTTCTTT | CASSLEAALMNTEAFF
TRBJ1-6 | 14 | TRBV27 | TRBD1 | few | TGTGCCAGCAGTTGGACAGGGTTTAATTCACCCCTCCACTTT | CASSWTGFNSPLHF
TRBJ1-5 | 13 | TRBV20-1 | . | . | TGCAGTGCTAGTGGTTCGAGGGATCAGCCCCAGCATTTT | CSASGSRDQPQHF
TRBJ2-1 | 16 | TRBV12-3/TRBV12-4 | TRBD2 | few | TGTGCCAGCAGTGTTCCGGGGACTACTCTTGTGGATGAGCAGTTCTTC | CASSVPGTTLVDEQFF
TRBJ2-7 | 14 | TRBV3-1 | TRBD2 | . | TGTGCCAGCAGGCCCGCCCTAGCGGGAGGTGAGCAGTACTTC | CASRPALAGGEQYF
TRBJ1-1 | 14 | TRBV6-2/TRBV6-3 | . | few | TGTGCCAGCAGTCCTCACCAGATGAACACTGAAGCTTTCTTT | CASSPHQMNTEAFF
TRBJ2-7 | 14 | TRBV15 | . | once | TGTGCCACCAGCAGCATATCAGGGATGGGCGAGCAGTACTTC | CATSSISGMGEQYF
TRBJ1-5 | 14 | TRBV6-2/TRBV6-3 | . | many | TGTGCCAGCAGTTACGGACAGTTGGCGCAGCCCCAGCATTTT | CASSYGQLAQPQHF
TRBJ2-1 | 15 | TRBV13 | . | few | TGTGCCAGCAGCTTACGGATGTGGGGGGAGAATGAGCAGTTCTTC | CASSLRMWGENEQFF
TRBJ2-1 | 14 | TRBV9 | TRBD2 | many | TGTGCCAGCAGCGCGGGAGGCCACTACAATGAGCAGTTCTTC | CASSAGGHYNEQFF
TRBJ2-5 | 11 | TRBV29-1 | . | . | TGCAGCGTTGCTCTTCAAGAGACCCAGTACTTC | CSVALQETQYF
TRBJ2-4 | 12 | TRBV6-2/TRBV6-3 | TRBD1 | . | TGTGCCAGCACGGACAGGACAAACATTCAGTACTTC | CASTDRTNIQYF
TRBJ1-5 | 16 | TRBV20-1 | . | . | TGCAGTGCTAGACTTTCTGGGAGAGGTAGCAATCAGCCCCAGCATTTT | CSARLSGRGSNQPQHF
TRBJ1-4 | 14 | TRBV5-4 | TRBD1 | . | TGTGCCAGCAGCTTAGGACAGGTTAATGAAAAACTGTTTTTT | CASSLGQVNEKLFF
TRBJ1-1 | 13 | TRBV27 | . | . | TGTGCCAGCAGAAGCGGGGAGTACACTGAAGCTTTCTTT | CASRSGEYTEAFF
TRBJ1-1 | 15 | TRBV5-1 | TRBD1 | many | TGCGCCAGCAGCTCCGGGACAGGGTGGAACACTGAAGCTTTCTTT | CASSSGTGWNTEAFF
TRBJ1-5 | 13 | TRBV12-3/TRBV12-4 | . | many | TGTGCCAGCAGTACGGGGCCCAATCAGCCCCAGCATTTT | CASSTGPNQPQHF
TRBJ2-2 | 16 | TRBV13 | TRBD1 | many | TGTGCCAGCAGCGGAAGACAGGGGGTGAACACCGGGGAGCTGTTTTTT | CASSGRQGVNTGELFF
TRBJ2-3 | 14 | TRBV12-3/TRBV12-4 | TRBD1 | . | TGTGCCAGCAGTTTTCGACAGGGCTCAGATACGCAGTATTTT | CASSFRQGSDTQYF
TRBJ2-1 | 13 | TRBV12-3/TRBV12-4 | TRBD1 | few | TGTGCCAGCAGTTTTCAGACAGGGCATGAGCAGTTCTTC | CASSFQTGHEQFF
TRBJ1-1 | 16 | TRBV6-6 | TRBD1 | . | TGTGCCAGCAGTATCGAACCCGGGACAGGGAACACTGAAGCTTTCTTT | CASSIEPGTGNTEAFF
TRBJ2-1 | 19 | TRBV7-8 | TRBD1 | . | TGTGCCAGCAGCTTAGTTGGGACAGGGGAGTCCCCCCGGGAAAATGAGCAGTTCTTC | CASSLVGTGESPRENEQFF
TRBJ2-3 | 17 | TRBV3-1 | TRBD2 | . | TGTGCCAGCAGCCAAGATTTAGGGACTAGAGCCACAGATACGCAGTATTTT | CASSQDLGTRATDTQYF
TRBJ1-4 | 12 | TRBV7-9 | . | . | TGTGCCAGCAGCTTAGAGGGGGAAAAACTGTTTTTT | CASSLEGEKLFF
TRBJ1-1 | 11 | TRBV29-1 | . | . | TGCAGCGTTGAGGCGGGCACTGAAGCTTTCTTT | CSVEAGTEAFF
TRBJ2-1 | 16 | TRBV7-3 | TRBD2 | . | TGTGCCAGCAGCTTAAATGGCGGGGGGGCTTACAATGAGCAGTTCTTC | CASSLNGGGAYNEQFF
TRBJ1-5 | 14 | TRBV12-3/TRBV12-4 | . | few | TGTGCCAGCACCGTCTCGGGGGCAGGCCAGCCCCAGCATTTT | CASTVSGAGQPQHF
TRBJ1-3 | 16 | TRBV5-6 | . | . | TGTGCCAGCAGCTTGGGGGTCGGACACTCTGGAAACACCATATATTTT | CASSLGVGHSGNTIYF